The clone carrying this TCR beta chain has only a few counts. Its specificity is not known. The sample comes from a study of beta chain features in type 1 diabetes. Overall study: There were 107,917,701 sorted cells examined across all samples. Study-wide results and caveats: Equally in patients and controls, shorter templates might have been favored by PCR. In every one of the four CD4+ subsets, TCRB CDR3s were moderately but significantly shorter in Type 1 diabetes patients.

Expressed TCRB transcripts were sequenced after all isolated RNA was converted to cDNA. It was found that naive, central memory and regulatory T cell samples averaged approximately 3.9 million reads. Libraries were prepared by immunoSEQ multiplex PCR; TCRdb keeps only in-frame clonotypes and omits some of them. In the table there are 550,000 to 850,000 clones, roughly 12% of which are singletons. The CDR3 length is 14 residues. V was cut by 6 bases and J by 5 bases, with 15 bases left in between. Germline lookup yields CDR1 SGHRS and CDR2 YFSETQ. The chain recombines TRBV5-1 with TRBJ2-1; tentatively, D is TRBD1 (5 bases). The sequenced sample consisted of naive CD4+ T cells from blood. This TCR was recovered from a man between 18 and 29 years old with type 1 diabetes. The CDR3 reads CASNFMTENNEQFF. The DNA of the CDR3 is TGCGCCAGCAACTTCATGACAGAGAACAATGAGCAGTTCTTC.